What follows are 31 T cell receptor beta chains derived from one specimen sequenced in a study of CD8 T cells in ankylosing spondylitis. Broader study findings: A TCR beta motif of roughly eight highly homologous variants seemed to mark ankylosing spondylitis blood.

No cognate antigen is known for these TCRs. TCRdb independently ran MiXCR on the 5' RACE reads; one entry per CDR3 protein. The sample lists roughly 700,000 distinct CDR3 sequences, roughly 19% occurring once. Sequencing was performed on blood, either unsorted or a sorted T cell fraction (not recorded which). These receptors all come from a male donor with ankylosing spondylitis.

Here the CDR3 reads CASSPTGIGYTF. The CDR3 DNA reads TGTGCCAGCAGCCCGACAGGGATCGGCTACACCTTC. The chain is built from TRBV7-9 and TRBJ1-2; TRBD1 agrees at 7 bases. This CDR3 contains 12 residues. With V trimmed by 5 bases and J by 8 bases, 5 bases remained unmatched. The germline V gene has CDR1 SEHNR and CDR2 FQNEAQ (reference sequence).

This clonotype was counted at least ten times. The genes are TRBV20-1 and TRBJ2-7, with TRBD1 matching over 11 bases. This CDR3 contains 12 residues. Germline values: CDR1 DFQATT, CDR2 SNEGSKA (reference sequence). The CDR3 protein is CSAGQGAYEQYF. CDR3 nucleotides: TGCAGCGCAGGACAGGGGGCTTACGAGCAGTACTTC.

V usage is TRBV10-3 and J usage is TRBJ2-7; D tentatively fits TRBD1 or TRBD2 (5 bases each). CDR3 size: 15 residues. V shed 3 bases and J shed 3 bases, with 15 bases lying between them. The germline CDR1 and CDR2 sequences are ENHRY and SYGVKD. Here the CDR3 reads CAISESRDQYYEQYF. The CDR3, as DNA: TGTGCCATCAGTGAATCCCGGGACCAATACTACGAGCAGTACTTC.

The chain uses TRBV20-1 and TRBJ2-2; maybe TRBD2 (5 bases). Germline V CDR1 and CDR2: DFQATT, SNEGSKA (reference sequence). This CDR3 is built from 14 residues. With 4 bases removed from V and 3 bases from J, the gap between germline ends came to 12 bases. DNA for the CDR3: TGCAGTGCTATCAATCGAGGGTACACCGGGGAGCTGTTTTTT. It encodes CSAINRGYTGELFF.

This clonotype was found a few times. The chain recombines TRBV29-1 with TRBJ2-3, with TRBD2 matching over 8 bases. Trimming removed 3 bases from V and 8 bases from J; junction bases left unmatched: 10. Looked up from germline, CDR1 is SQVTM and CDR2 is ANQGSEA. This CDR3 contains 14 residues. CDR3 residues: CSVDRREDRATQYF. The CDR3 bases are TGCAGCGTTGATAGGCGGGAGGATCGAGCTACGCAGTATTTT.

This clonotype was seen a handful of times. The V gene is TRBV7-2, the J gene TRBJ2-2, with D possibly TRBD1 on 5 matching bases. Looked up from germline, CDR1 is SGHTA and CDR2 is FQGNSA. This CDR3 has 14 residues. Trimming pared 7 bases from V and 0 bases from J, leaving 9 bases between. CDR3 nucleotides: TGTGCCAGCACCAAGGGGCCGAACACCGGGGAGCTGTTTTTT. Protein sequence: CASTKGPNTGELFF.

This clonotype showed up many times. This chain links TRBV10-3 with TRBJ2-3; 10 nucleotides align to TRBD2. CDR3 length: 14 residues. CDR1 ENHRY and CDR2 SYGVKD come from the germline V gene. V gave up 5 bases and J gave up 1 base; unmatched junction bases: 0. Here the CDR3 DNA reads TGTGCCATCAGTCTAGCGGGAGGCACAGATACGCAGTATTTT. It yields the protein CAISLAGGTDTQYF.

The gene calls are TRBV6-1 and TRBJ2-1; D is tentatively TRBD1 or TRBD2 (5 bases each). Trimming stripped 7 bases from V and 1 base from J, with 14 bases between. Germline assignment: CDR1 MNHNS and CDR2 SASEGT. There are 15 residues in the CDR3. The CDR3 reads CASTREGISYNEQFF. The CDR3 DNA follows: TGTGCCAGCACCAGAGAGGGGATTTCCTACAATGAGCAGTTCTTC.

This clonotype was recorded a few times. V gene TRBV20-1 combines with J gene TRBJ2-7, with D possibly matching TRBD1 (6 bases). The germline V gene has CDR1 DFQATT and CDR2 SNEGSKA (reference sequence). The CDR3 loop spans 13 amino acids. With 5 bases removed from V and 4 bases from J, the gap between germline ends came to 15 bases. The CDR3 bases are TGCAGTGCTGGGGACACCTCCTCTTACGAGCAGTACTTC. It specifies CSAGDTSSYEQYF.

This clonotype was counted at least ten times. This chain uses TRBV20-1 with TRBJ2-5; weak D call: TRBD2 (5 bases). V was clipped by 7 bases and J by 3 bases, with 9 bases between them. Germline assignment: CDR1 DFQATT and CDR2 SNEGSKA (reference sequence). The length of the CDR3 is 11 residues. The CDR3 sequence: CSVAPEETQYF. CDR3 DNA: TGCAGTGTAGCGCCGGAAGAGACCCAGTACTTC.

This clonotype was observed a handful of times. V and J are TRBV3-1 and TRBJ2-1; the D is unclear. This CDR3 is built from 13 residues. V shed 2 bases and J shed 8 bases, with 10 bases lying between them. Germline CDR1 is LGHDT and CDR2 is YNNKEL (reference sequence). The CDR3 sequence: CASSQWVWDEQFF. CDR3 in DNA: TGTGCCAGCAGCCAATGGGTTTGGGATGAGCAGTTCTTC.

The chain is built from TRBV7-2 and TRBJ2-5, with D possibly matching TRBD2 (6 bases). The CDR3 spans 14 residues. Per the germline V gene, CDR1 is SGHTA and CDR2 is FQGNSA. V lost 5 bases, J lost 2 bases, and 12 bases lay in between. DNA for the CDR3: TGTGCCAGCAGCCAAGGCGGGGTACAAGAGACCCAGTACTTC. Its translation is CASSQGGVQETQYF.

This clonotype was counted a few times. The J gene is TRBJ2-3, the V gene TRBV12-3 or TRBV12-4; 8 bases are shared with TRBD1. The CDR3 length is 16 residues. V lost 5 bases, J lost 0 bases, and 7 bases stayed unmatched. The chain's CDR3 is CASSKGTGASTDTQYF. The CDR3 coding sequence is TGTGCCAGCAGTAAAGGGACAGGTGCTAGCACAGATACGCAGTATTTT.

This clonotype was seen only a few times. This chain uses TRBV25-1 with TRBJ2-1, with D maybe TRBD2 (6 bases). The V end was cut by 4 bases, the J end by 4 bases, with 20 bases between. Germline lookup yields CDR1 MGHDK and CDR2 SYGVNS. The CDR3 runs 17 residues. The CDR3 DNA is TGTGCCAGCAGTGGCCCCGCGCGGGGAACCTCTTACAATGAGCAGTTCTTC. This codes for CASSGPARGTSYNEQFF.

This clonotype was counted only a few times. The CDR3 protein is CASSPDGQPAGYTF. In nucleotides, the CDR3 is TGTGCCAGCAGTCCCGACGGCCAACCGGCGGGCTACACCTTC. The V and J genes are TRBV12-3 or TRBV12-4 and TRBJ1-2; D remains ambiguous. Trimming stripped 5 bases from V and 8 bases from J, with 18 bases between. The CDR3 has 14 amino acids.

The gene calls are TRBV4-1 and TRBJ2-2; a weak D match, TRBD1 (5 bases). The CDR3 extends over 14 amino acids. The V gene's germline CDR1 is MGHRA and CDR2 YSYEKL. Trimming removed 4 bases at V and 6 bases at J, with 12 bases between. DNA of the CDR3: TGCGCCAGCAGCCGTGGAAGGGGTCCCGGGGAGCTGTTTTTT. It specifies CASSRGRGPGELFF.

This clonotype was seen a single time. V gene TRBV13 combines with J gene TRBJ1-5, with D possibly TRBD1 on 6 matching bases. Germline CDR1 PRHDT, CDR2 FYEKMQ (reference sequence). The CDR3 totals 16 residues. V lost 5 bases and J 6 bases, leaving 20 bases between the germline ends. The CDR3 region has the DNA TGTGCCAGCAGCCGCGGAGGTACAGGGATCGGTCAGCCCCAGCATTTT. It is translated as CASSRGGTGIGQPQHF.

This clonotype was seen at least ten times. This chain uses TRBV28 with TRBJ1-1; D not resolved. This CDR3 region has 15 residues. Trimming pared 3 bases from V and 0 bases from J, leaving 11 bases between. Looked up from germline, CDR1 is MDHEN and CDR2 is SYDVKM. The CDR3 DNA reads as TGTGCCAGCAGTTTTGGAGGACGGCTGAACACTGAAGCTTTCTTT. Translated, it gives CASSFGGRLNTEAFF. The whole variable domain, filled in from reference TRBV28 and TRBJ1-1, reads DVKVTQSSRYLVKRTGEKVFLECVQDMDHENMFWYRQDPGLGLRLIYFSYDVKMKEKGDIPEGYSVSREKKERFSLILESASTNQTSMYLCASSFGGRLNTEAFFGQGTRLTVV.

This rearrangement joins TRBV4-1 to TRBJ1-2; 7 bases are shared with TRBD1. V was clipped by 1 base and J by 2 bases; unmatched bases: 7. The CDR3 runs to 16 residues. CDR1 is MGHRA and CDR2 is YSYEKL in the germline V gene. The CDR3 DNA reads TGCGCCAGCAGCCAAGGGACAGGAGTTATGAACTATGGCTACACCTTC. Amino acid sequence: CASSQGTGVMNYGYTF.

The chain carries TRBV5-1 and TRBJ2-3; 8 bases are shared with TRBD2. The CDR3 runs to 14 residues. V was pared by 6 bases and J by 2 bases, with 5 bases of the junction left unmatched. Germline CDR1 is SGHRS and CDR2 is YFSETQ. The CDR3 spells CASTVAGYTDTQYF. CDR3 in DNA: TGCGCCAGCACCGTAGCGGGGTACACAGATACGCAGTATTTT.

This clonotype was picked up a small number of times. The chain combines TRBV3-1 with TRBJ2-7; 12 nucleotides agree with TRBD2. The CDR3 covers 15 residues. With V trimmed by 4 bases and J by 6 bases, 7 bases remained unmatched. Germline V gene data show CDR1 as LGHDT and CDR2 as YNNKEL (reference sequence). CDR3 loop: CASSLLLAGGGEQYF. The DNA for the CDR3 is TGTGCCAGCAGCCTCCTGCTAGCGGGAGGGGGCGAGCAGTACTTC.

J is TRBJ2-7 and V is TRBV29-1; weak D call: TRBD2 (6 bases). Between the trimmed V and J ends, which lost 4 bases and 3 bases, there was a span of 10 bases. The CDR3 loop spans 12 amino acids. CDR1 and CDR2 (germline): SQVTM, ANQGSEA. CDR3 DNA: TGCAGCGTTGCTGAGGACTACTACGAGCAGTACTTC. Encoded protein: CSVAEDYYEQYF.

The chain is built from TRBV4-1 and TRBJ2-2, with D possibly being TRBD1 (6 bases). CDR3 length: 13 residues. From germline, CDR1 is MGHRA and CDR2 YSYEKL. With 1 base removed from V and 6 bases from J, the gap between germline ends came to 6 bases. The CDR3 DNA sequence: TGCGCCAGCAGCCAAGGACAGGCCGGGGAGCTGTTTTTT. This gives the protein CASSQGQAGELFF.

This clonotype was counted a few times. In DNA form, the CDR3 reads TGTGCCAGCAGCCAGACTAGCGGGAGTACCGGAAACACAGATACGCAGTATTTT. This encodes CASSQTSGSTGNTDTQYF. The J gene is TRBJ2-3, the V gene TRBV4-2; 12 nucleotides match TRBD2. Germline V gives CDR1 LGHNA, CDR2 YNFKEQ. The CDR3 spans 18 residues. The trim removed 3 bases at V and 2 bases at J, leaving 9 bases unmatched.

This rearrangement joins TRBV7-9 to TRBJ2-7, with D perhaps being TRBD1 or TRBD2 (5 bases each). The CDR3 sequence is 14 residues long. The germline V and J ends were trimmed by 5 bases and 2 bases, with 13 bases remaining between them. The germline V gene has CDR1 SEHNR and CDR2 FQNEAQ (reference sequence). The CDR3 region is CASSAGTVAYEQYF. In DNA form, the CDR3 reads TGTGCCAGCAGCGCAGGGACGGTAGCCTACGAGCAGTACTTC.

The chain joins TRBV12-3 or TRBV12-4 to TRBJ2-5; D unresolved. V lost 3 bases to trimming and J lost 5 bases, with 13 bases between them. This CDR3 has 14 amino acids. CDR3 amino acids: CASSLVSRAETQYF. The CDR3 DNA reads TGTGCCAGCAGTTTGGTGTCTAGAGCGGAGACCCAGTACTTC.

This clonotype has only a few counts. The CDR3: CASSLLMGVYNEQFF. DNA for the CDR3: TGTGCCAGCAGCCTACTAATGGGGGTTTACAATGAGCAGTTCTTC. The V call is TRBV3-1, the J call TRBJ2-1; the D call may be TRBD1 or TRBD2 (5 bases each). Between the trimmed V and J ends, which lost 4 bases and 4 bases, there was a span of 14 bases. CDR3 length: 15 residues. Germline V CDR1 and CDR2: LGHDT, YNNKEL (reference sequence).

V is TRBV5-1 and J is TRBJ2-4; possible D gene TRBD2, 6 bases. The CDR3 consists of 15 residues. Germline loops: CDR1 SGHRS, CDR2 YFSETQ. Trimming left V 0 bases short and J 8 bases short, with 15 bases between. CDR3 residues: CASSLAGTSGDIQYF. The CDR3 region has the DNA TGCGCCAGCAGCTTGGCCGGGACCTCGGGAGACATTCAGTACTTC.

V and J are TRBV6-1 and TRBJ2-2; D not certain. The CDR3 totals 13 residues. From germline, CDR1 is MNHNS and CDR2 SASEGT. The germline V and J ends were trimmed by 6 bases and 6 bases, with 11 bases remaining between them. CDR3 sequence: CASSVVLAGELFF. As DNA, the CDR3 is TGTGCCAGCAGCGTGGTTTTAGCCGGGGAGCTGTTTTTT.

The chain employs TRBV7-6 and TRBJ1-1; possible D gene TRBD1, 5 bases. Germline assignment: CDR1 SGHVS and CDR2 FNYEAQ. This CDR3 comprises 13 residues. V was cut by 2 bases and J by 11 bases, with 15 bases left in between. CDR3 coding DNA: TGTGCCAGCAGCTTACGAGGGGTTGAAGTGGCTTTCTTT. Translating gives CASSLRGVEVAFF.

CDR3 coding DNA: TGTGCCAGCAGGGGACAGGTTATCGAGCAGTTCTTC. Translation gives CASRGQVIEQFF. The rearrangement links TRBV28 to TRBJ2-1, with 8 positions matching TRBD1. Germline CDR1 and CDR2: MDHEN and SYDVKM. V was clipped by 6 bases and J by 10 bases; unmatched bases: 5. The CDR3 loop spans 12 amino acids.